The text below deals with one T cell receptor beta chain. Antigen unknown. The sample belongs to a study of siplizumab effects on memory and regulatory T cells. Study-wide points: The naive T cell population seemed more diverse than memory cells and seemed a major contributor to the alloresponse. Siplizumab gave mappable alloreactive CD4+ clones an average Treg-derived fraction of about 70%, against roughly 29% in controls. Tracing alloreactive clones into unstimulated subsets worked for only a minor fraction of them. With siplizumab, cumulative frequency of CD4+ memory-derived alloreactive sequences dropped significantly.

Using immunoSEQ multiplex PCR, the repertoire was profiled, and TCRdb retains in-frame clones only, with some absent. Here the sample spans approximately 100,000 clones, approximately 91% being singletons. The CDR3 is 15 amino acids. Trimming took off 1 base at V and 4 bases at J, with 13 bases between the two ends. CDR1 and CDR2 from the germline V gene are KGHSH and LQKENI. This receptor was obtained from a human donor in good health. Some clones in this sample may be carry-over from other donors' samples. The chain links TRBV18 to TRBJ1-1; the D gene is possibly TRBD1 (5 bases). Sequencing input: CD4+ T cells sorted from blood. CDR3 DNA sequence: TGTGCCAGCTCACCACTCGGGGCGGACGGCACTGAAGCTTTCTTT. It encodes CASSPLGADGTEAFF.